Following are 14 T cell receptor beta chains from one sample sequenced in a study of blood T cell repertoires in COVID-19. Repertoires were generated with immunoSEQ multiplex PCR, while TCRdb's copy carries only in-frame clones and drops some. The repertoire has under 150,000 clones, about 75% of them found once; the top ten carry under 3%. The material sequenced was PBMCs or T cells enriched from blood (not recorded which). The receptors shown here come from a woman aged 45 to 65 who had recovered from COVID-19.

The rearrangement joins TRBV19 to TRBJ1-1; tentative D call: TRBD1 (6 bases). CDR1 and CDR2 (germline): LNHDA, SQIVND (reference sequence). V lost 6 bases, J lost 0 bases, and 11 bases lay in between. This CDR3 has 14 amino acids. The CDR3 region has the DNA TGTGCCAGTAGGAACAGGGATTTGAACACTGAAGCTTTCTTT. Its translation is CASRNRDLNTEAFF.

The chain uses TRBV11-2 and TRBJ2-2; perhaps TRBD2 as D (5 bases). Germline lookup yields CDR1 SGHAT and CDR2 FQNNGV. With 6 bases removed from V and 1 base from J, the gap between germline ends came to 18 bases. CDR3 length: 17 residues. The CDR3 sequence is CASRRTLQTLNTGELFF. The CDR3 nucleotides read TGTGCCAGCAGAAGGACTTTACAAACACTGAACACCGGGGAGCTGTTTTTT.

This clone was observed a handful of times. The chain joins TRBV28 to TRBJ1-5, with D hard to call. The germline V gene has CDR1 MDHEN and CDR2 SYDVKM. CDR3 length equals 14 residues. With 5 bases removed from V and 1 base from J, the gap between germline ends came to 9 bases. The CDR3 is CASSPGSSNQPQHF. The CDR3 DNA is TGTGCCAGCAGTCCGGGGTCGAGCAATCAGCCCCAGCATTTT. Filled out from reference TRBV28 and TRBJ1-5, the complete variable domain reads DVKVTQSSRYLVKRTGEKVFLECVQDMDHENMFWYRQDPGLGLRLIYFSYDVKMKEKGDIPEGYSVSREKKERFSLILESASTNQTSMYLCASSPGSSNQPQHFGDGTRLSIL.

The CDR3 nucleotides read TGTGCCAGCAGCCAAGATATTAGTTTCTCTGGGGCCAACGTCCTGACTTTC. Amino acids: CASSQDISFSGANVLTF. J is TRBJ2-6 and V is TRBV3-1 (or the pseudogene TRBV3-2); D remains ambiguous. With 0 bases removed from V and 0 bases from J, the gap between germline ends came to 9 bases. Germline V gene lookup returns CDR1 LGHDT and CDR2 YNNKEL (reference sequence). This CDR3 contains 17 residues.

The V gene is TRBV11-2, the J gene TRBJ1-4, with D maybe TRBD1 (5 bases). CDR3 length: 16 residues. Trimming left V 5 bases short and J 6 bases short, with 19 bases between. CDR1 SGHAT and CDR2 FQNNGV come from the germline V gene. CDR3: CASSQGGGSRHEKLFF. CDR3 DNA sequence: TGTGCCAGCAGCCAGGGCGGCGGCAGCAGACATGAAAAACTGTTTTTT.

In its sample, this clone was seen a few times. This chain joins TRBV9 and TRBJ1-2; D unclear. The length of the CDR3 is 19 residues. V lost 0 bases to trimming and J lost 1 base, with 22 bases between them. Germline CDR1 SGDLS, CDR2 YYNGEE. The CDR3 DNA is TGTGCCAGCAGCGTAGAATCGGGTGGTGTCAGGACTCTTAACTATGGCTACACCTTC. This encodes CASSVESGGVRTLNYGYTF.

The table lists this clone with a count of one. V and J are TRBV6-2 or TRBV6-3 and TRBJ2-1, with TRBD2 matching over 13 bases. Trimming cost V 4 bases and J 7 bases; bases outside gene matches: 10. Germline V gene lookup returns CDR1 MNHEY and CDR2 SVGEGT. The CDR3 spans 17 residues. The CDR3: CASSSRDGLAGVNEQFF. CDR3 DNA: TGTGCCAGCAGTTCTAGGGATGGACTAGCGGGAGTAAATGAGCAGTTCTTC.

The V call is TRBV5-1, the J call TRBJ2-4; tentatively, D is TRBD1 (5 bases). CDR3 length: 14 residues. CDR1 and CDR2 (germline): SGHRS, YFSETQ. The V gene lost 0 bases and the J gene lost 8 bases, with 12 bases spanning the gap. CDR3 sequence: CASSLEQGGYIQYF. CDR3 nucleotides: TGCGCCAGCAGCTTGGAGCAGGGTGGTTACATTCAGTACTTC.

The chain combines TRBV10-3 with TRBJ2-5, with D perhaps matching TRBD2 (5 bases). This CDR3 comprises 13 residues. V was pared by 3 bases and J by 9 bases, with 14 bases between. Germline CDR1 reads ENHRY; CDR2 reads SYGVKD. This chain's CDR3 is CAISDSGLGSQYF. The CDR3 DNA reads TGTGCCATCAGTGACTCAGGACTGGGGTCCCAGTACTTC.

This sequence joins TRBV27 and TRBJ1-2; D may be TRBD1 (6 bases). V shed 4 bases and J shed 3 bases, with 18 bases lying between them. In germline, CDR1 is MNHEY, CDR2 SMNVEV (reference sequence). CDR3 length: 16 amino acids. For the CDR3, the DNA is TGTGCCAGCAGTTCGGGCAGGGGCCTTTTTGACTATGGCTACACCTTC. Translation gives CASSSGRGLFDYGYTF.

The V and J genes are TRBV6-5 and TRBJ2-3; 7 bases align to TRBD2. Losses at the gene ends were 8 bases for V and 3 bases for J; bases not matched to a gene: 11. CDR1 is MNHEY and CDR2 is SVGAGI in the germline V gene. The CDR3 spans 15 residues. CDR3: CASLPWGGETDTQYF. In DNA, the CDR3 is TGTGCCAGCTTACCCTGGGGGGGGGAGACAGATACGCAGTATTTT.

CDR3 amino acids: CASSLGSTSGVNTGELFF. The CDR3 nucleotides read TGTGCCAGCAGCTTGGGCTCGACTAGCGGGGTTAACACCGGGGAGCTGTTTTTT. The chain carries TRBV5-6 and TRBJ2-2; 11 nucleotides agree with TRBD2. With V trimmed by 0 bases and J by 2 bases, 6 bases remained unmatched. This CDR3 region has 18 residues. CDR1 and CDR2 (germline): SGHDT, YYEEEE.

The chain couples TRBV7-2 to TRBJ2-7, with 9 bases matching TRBD2. CDR1 SGHTA and CDR2 FQGNSA come from the germline V gene. With 7 bases clipped from V and 1 base from J, the junction kept 8 bases outside the gene matches. This CDR3 comprises 15 residues. The CDR3 spells CASTDSGRVSYEQYF. CDR3 sequence (DNA): TGTGCCAGCACCGATAGCGGGAGAGTATCCTACGAGCAGTACTTC.

V usage is TRBV19 and J usage is TRBJ1-1, with a weak D call TRBD1 (6 bases). Per the germline V gene, CDR1 is LNHDA and CDR2 is SQIVND (reference sequence). Deletions cut 6 bases from V and 1 base from J, with 18 bases between. The CDR3 extends over 16 amino acids. The CDR3 loop is CASSLMGTGPNTEAFF. CDR3 nucleotide sequence: TGTGCCAGTAGCCTAATGGGTACAGGGCCGAACACTGAAGCTTTCTTT.